This TCR beta chain originates from a study of vaccination and CD4 T cells after COVID-19. Across the study: Post-vaccination samples were procured at a median of approximately 72 days following dose two (range 14 to 241). Each control culture was treated with a CEFX pool, an HIV-1 Nef pool, or no peptide.

The length of the CDR3 is 15 residues. Sequencing of cultured CD4+ T cell DNA used the Oncomine TCR Beta short-read assay. TCRdb used MiXCR to reprocess the PCR reads, holding one entry per CDR3 protein. The table includes more than 13,000 distinct CDR3 sequences, 74% detected once. Treatment defined: approximately nine-day PBMC culture with coronavirus spike peptide pools or control peptides (ViraFEST assay). Positive tests by PCR, dated March to December 2020, predated US Alpha, Beta and Delta variants. As concerns this clonotype: The target antigen is unknown.

The receptor's source is a human donor who had recovered from COVID-19. The sample was CD4+ T cells from blood, cultured in vitro. The V gene is TRBV21-1, the J gene TRBJ2-5; no DNA check was done on the table's D call, TRBD2. TRBV21-1 is a pseudogene segment. As DNA, the CDR3 is TGTGCCAGCAGCGCCAGGACGAGCGTACAAGAGACCCAGTACTTC. It is translated as CASSARTSVQETQYF.